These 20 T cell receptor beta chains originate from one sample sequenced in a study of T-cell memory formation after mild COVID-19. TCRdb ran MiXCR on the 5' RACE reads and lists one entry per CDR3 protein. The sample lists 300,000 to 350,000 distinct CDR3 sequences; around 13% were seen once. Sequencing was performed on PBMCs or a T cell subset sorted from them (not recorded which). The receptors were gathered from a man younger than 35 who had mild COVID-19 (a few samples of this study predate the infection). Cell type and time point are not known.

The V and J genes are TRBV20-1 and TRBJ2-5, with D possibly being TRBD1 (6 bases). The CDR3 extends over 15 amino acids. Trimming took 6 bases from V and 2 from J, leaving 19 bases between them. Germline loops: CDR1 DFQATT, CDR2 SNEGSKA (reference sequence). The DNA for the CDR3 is TGCAGTGCGAGAACAGGGTCGGTCCTTCAAGAGACCCAGTACTTC. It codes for CSARTGSVLQETQYF.

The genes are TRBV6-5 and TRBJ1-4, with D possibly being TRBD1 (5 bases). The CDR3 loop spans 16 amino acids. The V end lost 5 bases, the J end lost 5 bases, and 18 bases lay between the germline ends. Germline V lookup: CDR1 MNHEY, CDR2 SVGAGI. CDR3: CASSRIPGLGNEKLFF. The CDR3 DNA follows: TGTGCCAGCAGTCGGATCCCAGGGCTCGGGAATGAAAAACTGTTTTTT.

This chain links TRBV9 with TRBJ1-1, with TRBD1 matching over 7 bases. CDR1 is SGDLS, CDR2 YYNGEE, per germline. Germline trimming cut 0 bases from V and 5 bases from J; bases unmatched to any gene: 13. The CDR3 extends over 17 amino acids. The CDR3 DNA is TGTGCCAGCAGCGTAGGGTTCGGGGGCAGGGGACAGACTGAAGCTTTCTTT. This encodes CASSVGFGGRGQTEAFF.

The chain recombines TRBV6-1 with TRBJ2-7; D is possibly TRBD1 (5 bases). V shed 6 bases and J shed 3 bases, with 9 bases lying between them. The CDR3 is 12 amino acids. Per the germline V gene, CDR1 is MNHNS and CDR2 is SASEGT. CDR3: CASRDDSYEQYV. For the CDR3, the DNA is TGTGCCAGCAGGGATGACAGCTACGAGCAGTACGTC.

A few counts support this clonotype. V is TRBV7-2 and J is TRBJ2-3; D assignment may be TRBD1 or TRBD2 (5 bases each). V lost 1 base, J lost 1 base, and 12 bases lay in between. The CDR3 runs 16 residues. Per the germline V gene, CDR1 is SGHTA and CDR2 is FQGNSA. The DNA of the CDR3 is TGTGCCAGCAGCTTAGTAGGGGCCGGGGGCACAGATACGCAGTATTTT. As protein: CASSLVGAGGTDTQYF. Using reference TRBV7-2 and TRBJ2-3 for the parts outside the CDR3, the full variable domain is GAGVSQSPSNKVTEKGKDVELRCDPISGHTALYWYRQSLGQGLEFLIYFQGNSAPDKSGLPSDRFSAERTGGSVSTLTIQRTQQEDSAVYLCASSLVGAGGTDTQYFGPGTRLTVL.

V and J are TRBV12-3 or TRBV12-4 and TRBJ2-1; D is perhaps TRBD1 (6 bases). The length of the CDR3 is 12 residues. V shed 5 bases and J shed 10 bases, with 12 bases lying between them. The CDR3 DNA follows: TGTGCCAGCAGTGCAGGGACATACGAGCAGTTCTTC. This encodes CASSAGTYEQFF.

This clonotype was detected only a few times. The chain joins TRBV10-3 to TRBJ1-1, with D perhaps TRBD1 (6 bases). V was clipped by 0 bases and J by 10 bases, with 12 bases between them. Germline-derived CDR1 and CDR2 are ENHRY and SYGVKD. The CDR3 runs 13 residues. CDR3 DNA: TGTGCCATCAGTGAGTCCTTCGGGGGCCCAGCTTTCTTT. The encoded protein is CAISESFGGPAFF.

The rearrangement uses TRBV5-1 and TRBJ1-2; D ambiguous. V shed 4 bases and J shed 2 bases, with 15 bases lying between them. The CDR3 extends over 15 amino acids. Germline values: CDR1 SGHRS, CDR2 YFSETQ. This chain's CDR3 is CASSASGVLNYGYTF. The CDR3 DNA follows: TGCGCCAGCAGCGCCAGCGGGGTACTCAACTATGGCTACACCTTC.

CDR3 residues: CASSQEDWGLAGGNEQFF. For the CDR3, the DNA is TGCGCCAGCAGCCAAGAAGATTGGGGACTAGCGGGGGGCAATGAGCAGTTCTTC. This chain links TRBV4-3 with TRBJ2-1, with 15 bases lining up with TRBD2. The CDR3 sequence is 18 residues long. Germline CDR1 and CDR2: LGHNA and YSLEER. V lost 0 bases to trimming and J lost 6 bases; unmatched junction nucleotides: 6.

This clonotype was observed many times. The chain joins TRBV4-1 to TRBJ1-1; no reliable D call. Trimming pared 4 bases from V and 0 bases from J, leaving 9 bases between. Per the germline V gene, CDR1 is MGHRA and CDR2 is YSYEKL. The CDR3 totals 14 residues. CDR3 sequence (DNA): TGCGCCAGCAGCCTAACAGATATGAACACTGAAGCTTTCTTT. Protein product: CASSLTDMNTEAFF.

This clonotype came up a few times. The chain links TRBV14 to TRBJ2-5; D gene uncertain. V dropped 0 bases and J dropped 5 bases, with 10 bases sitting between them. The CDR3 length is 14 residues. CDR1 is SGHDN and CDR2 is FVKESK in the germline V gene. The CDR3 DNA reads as TGTGCCAGCAGCCAAGAGGTTCTGGGGGAGACCCAGTACTTC. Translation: CASSQEVLGETQYF.

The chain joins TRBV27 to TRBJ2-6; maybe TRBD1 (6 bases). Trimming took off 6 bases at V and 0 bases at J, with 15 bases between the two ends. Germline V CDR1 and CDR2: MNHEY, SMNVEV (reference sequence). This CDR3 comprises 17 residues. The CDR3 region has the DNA TGTGCCAGCAGAGACAGGTACCGTCCCTCTGGGGCCAACGTCCTGACTTTC. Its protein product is CASRDRYRPSGANVLTF.

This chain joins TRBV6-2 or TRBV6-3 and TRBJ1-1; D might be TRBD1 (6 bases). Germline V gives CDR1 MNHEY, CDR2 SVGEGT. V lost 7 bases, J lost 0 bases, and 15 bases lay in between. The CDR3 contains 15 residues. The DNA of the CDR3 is TGTGCCAGCACTCCCGGACAGTTAATGAACACTGAAGCTTTCTTT. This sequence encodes CASTPGQLMNTEAFF.

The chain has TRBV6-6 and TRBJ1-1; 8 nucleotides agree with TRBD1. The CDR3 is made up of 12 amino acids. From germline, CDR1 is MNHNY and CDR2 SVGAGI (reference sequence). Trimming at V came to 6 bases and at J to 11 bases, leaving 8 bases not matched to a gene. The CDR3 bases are TGTGCCAGCAGCATAGACAGGGGTTGGGCTTTCTTT. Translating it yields CASSIDRGWAFF.

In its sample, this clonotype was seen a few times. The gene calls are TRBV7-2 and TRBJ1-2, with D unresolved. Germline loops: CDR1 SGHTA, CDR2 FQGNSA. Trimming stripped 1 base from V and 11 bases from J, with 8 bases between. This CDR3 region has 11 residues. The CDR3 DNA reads TGTGCCAGCAGCTTAGGGCAGAGGTACACCTTC. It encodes CASSLGQRYTF.

The CDR3 sequence is CASSRVEDGNTIYF. Written as DNA, the CDR3 is TGTGCCAGCAGTCGCGTGGAGGACGGAAACACCATATATTTT. J is TRBJ1-3 and V is TRBV12-3 or TRBV12-4; D is ambiguous. The V and J ends lost 5 bases and 4 bases respectively, with 12 bases between them. CDR3 length: 14 amino acids.

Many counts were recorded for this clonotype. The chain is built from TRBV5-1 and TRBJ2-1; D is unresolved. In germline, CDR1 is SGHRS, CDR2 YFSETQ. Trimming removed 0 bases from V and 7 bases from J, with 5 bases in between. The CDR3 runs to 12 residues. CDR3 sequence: CASSLVSNEQFF. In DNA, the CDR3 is TGCGCCAGCAGCTTGGTTAGTAATGAGCAGTTCTTC.

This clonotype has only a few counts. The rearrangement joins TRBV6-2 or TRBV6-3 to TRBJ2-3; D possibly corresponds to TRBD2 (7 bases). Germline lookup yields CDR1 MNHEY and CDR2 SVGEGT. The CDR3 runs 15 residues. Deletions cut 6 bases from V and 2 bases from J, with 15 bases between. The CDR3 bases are TGTGCCAGCAGCCGGGGGGCAGTTGTCACAGATACGCAGTATTTT. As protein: CASSRGAVVTDTQYF.

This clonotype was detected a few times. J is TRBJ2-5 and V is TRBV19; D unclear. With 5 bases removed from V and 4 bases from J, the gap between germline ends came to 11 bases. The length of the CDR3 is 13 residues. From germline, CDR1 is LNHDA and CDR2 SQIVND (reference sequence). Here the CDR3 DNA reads TGTGCCAGTAGTGGACCGACGGGAGAGACCCAGTACTTC. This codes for CASSGPTGETQYF.

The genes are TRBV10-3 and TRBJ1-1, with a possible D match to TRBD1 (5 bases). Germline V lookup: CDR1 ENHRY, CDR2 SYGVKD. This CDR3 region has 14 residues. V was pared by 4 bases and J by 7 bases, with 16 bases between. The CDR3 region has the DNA TGTGCCATCAGTGGGGGGGGTGGTCGTGGTGAAGCTTTCTTT. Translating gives CAISGGGGRGEAFF.